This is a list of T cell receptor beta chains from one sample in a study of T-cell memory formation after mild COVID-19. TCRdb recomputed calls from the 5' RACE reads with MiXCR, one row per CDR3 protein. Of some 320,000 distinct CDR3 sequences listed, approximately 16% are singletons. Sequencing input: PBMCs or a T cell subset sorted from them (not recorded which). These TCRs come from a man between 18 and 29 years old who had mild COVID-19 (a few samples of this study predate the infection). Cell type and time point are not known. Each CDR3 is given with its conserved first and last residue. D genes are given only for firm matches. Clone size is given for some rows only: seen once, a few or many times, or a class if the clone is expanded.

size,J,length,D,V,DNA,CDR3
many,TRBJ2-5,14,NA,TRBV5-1,TGCGCCAGCAGCTTGGAATATCGAGGGGAGACCCAGTACTTC,CASSLEYRGETQYF
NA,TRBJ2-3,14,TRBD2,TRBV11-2,TGTGCCAGCAGCTTAAGCATGCTAGCGGGGGTGCAGTATTTT,CASSLSMLAGVQYF
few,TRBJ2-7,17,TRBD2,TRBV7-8,TGTGCCAGCAGCCTTACTAGCGGGGGGGTTAGCTCCTACGAGCAGTACTTC,CASSLTSGGVSSYEQYF
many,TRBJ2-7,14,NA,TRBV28,TGTGCCAGCAGACGGTCAGGGGATACCTACGAGCAGTACTTC,CASRRSGDTYEQYF
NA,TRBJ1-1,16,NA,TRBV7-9,TGTGCCAGCAGCTCGTACATGGGCCTGATGAACACTGAAGCTTTCTTT,CASSSYMGLMNTEAFF
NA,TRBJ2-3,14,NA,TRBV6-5,TGTGCCAGCATAGAGGGGGGGGCCGGTGATACGCAGTATTTT,CASIEGGAGDTQYF
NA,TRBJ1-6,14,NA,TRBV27,TGTGCCAGCAGTACCCACAGTGCGGATTCACCCCTCCACTTT,CASSTHSADSPLHF
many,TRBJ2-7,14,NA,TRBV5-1,TGCGCCAGCAGCCCCGGGGACCGGACCTACGAGCAGTACTTC,CASSPGDRTYEQYF
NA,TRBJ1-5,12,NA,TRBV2,TGTGCCAGCGCCCAAACCAGTCAACGTCCGCATTTT,CASAQTSQRPHF
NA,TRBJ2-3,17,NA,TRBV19,TGTGCCAGCCGCCAATATCAGGGGGACTCTAGCACAGATACGCAGTATTTT,CASRQYQGDSSTDTQYF
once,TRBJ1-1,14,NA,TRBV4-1,TGCGCCAGCAGCCAAGACAGGGGATTCACTGAAGCTTTCTTT,CASSQDRGFTEAFF
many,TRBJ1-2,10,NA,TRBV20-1,TGCAGTGCTGAGTCCATCGGCTACACCTTC,CSAESIGYTF